A single sample gave rise to the 4 T cell receptor beta chains below, sequenced in a study of T cell responses to AZD1222 COVID-19 vaccine. Method: immunoSEQ multiplex PCR; TCRdb's copy keeps in-frame clones and lacks some. The sample holds roughly 140,000 clones, 90% seen once. The sequencing here drew on peripheral blood, taken on day 0 of AZD1222 vaccination. The source is an adult in good health.

V gene TRBV10-3 combines with J gene TRBJ2-1; D possibly corresponds to TRBD2 (5 bases). This CDR3 contains 12 residues. Germline V gene lookup returns CDR1 ENHRY and CDR2 SYGVKD. V lost 6 bases to trimming and J lost 6 bases, with 9 bases between them. The DNA of the CDR3 is TGTGCCATCAGCTCGGCGGGCAATGAGCAGTTCTTC. Translated: CAISSAGNEQFF.

The J gene is TRBJ2-7, the V gene TRBV18; weak D call: TRBD2 (5 bases). Germline V gene lookup returns CDR1 KGHSH and CDR2 LQKENI. Trimming removed 0 bases from V and 3 bases from J, with 12 bases in between. This CDR3 is built from 15 residues. CDR3 amino acids: CASSPPAAAYYEQYF. For the CDR3, the DNA is TGTGCCAGCTCACCACCCGCAGCGGCCTACTACGAGCAGTACTTC. Using reference TRBV18 and TRBJ2-7 for the parts outside the CDR3, the full variable domain is NAGVMQNPRHLVRRRGQEARLRCSPMKGHSHVYWYRQLPEEGLKFMVYLQKENIIDESGMPKERFSAEFPKEGPSILRIQQVVRGDSAAYFCASSPPAAAYYEQYFGPGTRLTVT.

CDR3: CASSPIGQGYEQYF. The CDR3 nucleotides are TGCGCCAGCAGTCCCATAGGGCAGGGTTACGAGCAGTACTTC. The chain links TRBV23-1 to TRBJ2-7; D is possibly TRBD1 (5 bases). TRBV23-1 is filed as an ORF, its function uncertain. This CDR3 is 14 amino acids long. V was cut by 4 bases and J by 4 bases, with 14 bases left in between.

V gene TRBV24-1 combines with J gene TRBJ2-7, with 8 bases aligning to TRBD2. CDR3 length equals 15 residues. Germline values: CDR1 KGHDR, CDR2 SFDVKD. Losses at the gene ends were 3 bases for V and 2 bases for J; bases not matched to a gene: 5. The CDR3 spells CATSDGSGRPYEQYF. CDR3 nucleotide sequence: TGTGCCACCAGTGATGGGAGCGGGAGACCCTACGAGCAGTACTTC.